Sequencing of this T cell receptor beta chain was carried out in a study of CD8+CD57+ T cells in acquired aplastic anemia. Trimming shortened V by 4 bases and J by 0 bases, and 10 bases separated the two germline ends. Germline CDR1 MDHEN, CDR2 SYDVKM. The CDR3 is 15 residues long. Those patients picked for sequencing had displayed CD8+CD57+ cell expansion on flow cytometry. The study profiled TCR beta VDJ and CDR3 using genomic DNA as template. MiXCR, applied by TCRdb to the reads, yields one record per CDR3 protein. This table holds about 240,000 distinct CDR3 sequences, 47% found once. This TCR was recovered from a human donor with aplastic anemia. The sequenced sample consisted of sorted CD4+, CD8+, or CD8+CD57+ T cells (not recorded which) from PBMCs. This sequence joins TRBV28 and TRBJ1-5; D unclear. The CDR3 bases are TGTGCCAGCAGTTCCCGGGAGTTTAGCAATCAGCCCCAGCATTTT. It translates to CASSSREFSNQPQHF.